This T cell receptor beta chain was captured in a study of blood T cell repertoires in COVID-19. Study-level background: Sites across the United States, Italy and Spain contributed samples from acute and convalescent COVID-19. The cDNA or gDNA used as material had been derived from T cells, B-cell-depleted T cells, or PBMCs.

Germline V lookup: CDR1 SEHNR, CDR2 FQNEAQ (reference sequence). V gave up 5 bases and J gave up 6 bases, with 11 bases separating them. The CDR3 contains 13 residues. Profiling relied on immunoSEQ multiplex PCR, and the TCRdb table lists in-frame clones only, not all of them. The sample records a few hundred thousand clones, around 88% being singletons. The chain carries TRBV7-9 and TRBJ2-1; no definite D call. Sequenced: peripheral blood. The origin of this receptor is a woman in her forties or fifties with acute or convalescent COVID-19. For the CDR3, the DNA is TGTGCCAGCAGCCCTCGACTTGGCAATGAGCAGTTCTTC. Translation gives CASSPRLGNEQFF. The full variable domain, its missing parts supplied by reference TRBV7-9 and TRBJ2-1, is DTGVSQNPRHKITKRGQNVTFRCDPISEHNRLYWYRQTLGQGPEFLTYFQNEAQLEKSRLLSDRFSAERPKGSFSTLEIQRTEQGDSAMYLCASSPRLGNEQFFGPGTRLTVL.